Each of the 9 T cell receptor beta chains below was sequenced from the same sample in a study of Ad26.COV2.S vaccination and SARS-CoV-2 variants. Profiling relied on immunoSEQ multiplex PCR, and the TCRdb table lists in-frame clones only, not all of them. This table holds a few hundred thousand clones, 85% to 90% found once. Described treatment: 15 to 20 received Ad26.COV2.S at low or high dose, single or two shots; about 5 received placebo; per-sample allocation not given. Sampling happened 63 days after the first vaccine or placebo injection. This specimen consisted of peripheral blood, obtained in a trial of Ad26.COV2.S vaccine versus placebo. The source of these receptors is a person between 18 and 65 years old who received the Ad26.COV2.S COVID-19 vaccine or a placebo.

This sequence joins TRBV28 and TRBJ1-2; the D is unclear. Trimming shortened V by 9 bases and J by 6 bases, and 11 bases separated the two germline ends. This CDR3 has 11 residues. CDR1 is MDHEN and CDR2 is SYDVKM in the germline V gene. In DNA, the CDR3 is TGTGCCAGTGGAAGGCCGGATGGCTACACCTTC. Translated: CASGRPDGYTF.

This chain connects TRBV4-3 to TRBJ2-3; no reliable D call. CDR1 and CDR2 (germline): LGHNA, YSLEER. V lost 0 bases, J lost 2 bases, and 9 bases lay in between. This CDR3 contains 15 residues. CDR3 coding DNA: TGCGCCAGCAGCCAAGATCGGGTTAACACAGATACGCAGTATTTT. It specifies CASSQDRVNTDTQYF.

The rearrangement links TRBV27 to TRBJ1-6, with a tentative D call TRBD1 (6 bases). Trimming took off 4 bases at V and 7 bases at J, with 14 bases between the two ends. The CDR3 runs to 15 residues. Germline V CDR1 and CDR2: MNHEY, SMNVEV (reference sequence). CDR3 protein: CASSSWTVGNSPLHF. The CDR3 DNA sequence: TGTGCCAGCAGTTCTTGGACAGTAGGGAATTCACCCCTCCACTTT.

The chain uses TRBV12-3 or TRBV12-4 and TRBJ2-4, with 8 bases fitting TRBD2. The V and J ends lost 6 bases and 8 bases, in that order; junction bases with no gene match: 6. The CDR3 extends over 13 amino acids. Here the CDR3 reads CASSGGAVDIQYF. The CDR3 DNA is TGTGCCAGCAGCGGGGGGGCCGTAGACATTCAGTACTTC.

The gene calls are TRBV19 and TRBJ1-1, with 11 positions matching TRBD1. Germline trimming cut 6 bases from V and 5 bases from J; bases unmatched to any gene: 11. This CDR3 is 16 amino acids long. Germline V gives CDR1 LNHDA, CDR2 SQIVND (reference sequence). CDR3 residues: CASRLNGQGAGTEAFF. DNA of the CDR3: TGTGCCAGTAGACTCAACGGACAGGGGGCGGGGACTGAAGCTTTCTTT.

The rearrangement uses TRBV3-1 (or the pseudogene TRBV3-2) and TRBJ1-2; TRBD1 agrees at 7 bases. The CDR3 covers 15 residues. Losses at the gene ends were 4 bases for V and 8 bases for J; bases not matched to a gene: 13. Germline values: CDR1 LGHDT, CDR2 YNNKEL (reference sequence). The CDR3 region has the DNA TGTGCCAGCAGCCTAGGGGGCGACAGGTCGGACGGCTACACCTTC. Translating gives CASSLGGDRSDGYTF.

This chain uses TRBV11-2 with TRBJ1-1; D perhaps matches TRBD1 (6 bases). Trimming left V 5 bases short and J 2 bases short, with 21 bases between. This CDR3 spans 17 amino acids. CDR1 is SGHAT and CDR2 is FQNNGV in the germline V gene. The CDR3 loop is CASSHLGAVVANTEAFF. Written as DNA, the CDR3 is TGTGCCAGCAGCCACTTGGGGGCCGTCGTTGCTAACACTGAAGCTTTCTTT.

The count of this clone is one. The CDR3 spells CASSGERVSSYNEQFF. The DNA of the CDR3 is TGTGCCAGCAGCGGCGAGCGGGTGAGCTCCTACAATGAGCAGTTCTTC. The chain joins TRBV7-2 to TRBJ2-1; D perhaps matches TRBD2 (6 bases). The CDR3 runs to 16 residues. V was clipped by 5 bases and J by 0 bases, with 14 bases between them. Germline V gene data show CDR1 as SGHTA and CDR2 as FQGNSA.

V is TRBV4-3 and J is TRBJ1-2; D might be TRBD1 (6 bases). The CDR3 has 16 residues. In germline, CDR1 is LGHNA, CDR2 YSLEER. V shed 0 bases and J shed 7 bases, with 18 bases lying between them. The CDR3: CASSQDSTGISFGYTF. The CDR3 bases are TGCGCCAGCAGCCAAGATTCAACAGGGATTTCGTTTGGCTACACCTTC.